A single sample gave rise to the 15 T cell receptor beta chains below, sequenced in a study of shared clonotypes between healthy human individuals. CD8 cells regarded as naive lacked CD45RO, were positively chosen for CCR7, and omitted terminally differentiated effector memory CD45RA+ cells. The data were produced by immunoSEQ multiplex PCR, yet TCRdb's version contains in-frame clones alone and is incomplete. The top ten clones hold more than 0.95% of a sample with some 1,900,000 clones, about 95% of them seen once. What was sequenced was naive CD8+ T cells sorted from blood. The receptors originated from a man between 18 and 29 years old in good health.

J is TRBJ2-1 and V is TRBV7-8; no firm D call. The CDR3 is 13 amino acids. Germline V gene sequence: CDR1 SGHVS, CDR2 FQNEAQ. V gave up 7 bases and J gave up 1 base, with 8 bases separating them. The CDR3 DNA reads as TGTGCCAGCACGGCAGGTTCCTACAATGAGCAGTTCTTC. This codes for CASTAGSYNEQFF.

As regards this clone: At the DNA level, this CDR3 is encoded by other sequences in the same sample as well. The chain employs TRBV27 and TRBJ2-7; no reliable D call. Trimming removed 5 bases from V and 0 bases from J, with 8 bases in between. The CDR3 covers 13 residues. CDR1 is MNHEY, CDR2 SMNVEV, per germline (reference sequence). The CDR3 loop reads CASSPLSSYEQYF. In nucleotides, the CDR3 is TGTGCCAGCAGTCCCCTCAGCTCCTACGAGCAGTACTTC.

Comments on this clone: Other DNA sequences in this sample translate to the same CDR3. V usage is TRBV9 and J usage is TRBJ2-7, with D tentatively TRBD2 (5 bases). The CDR3 length is 14 residues. Germline V gene lookup returns CDR1 SGDLS and CDR2 YYNGEE. Trimming pared 2 bases from V and 3 bases from J, leaving 12 bases between. CDR3 DNA sequence: TGTGCCAGCAGCGTGGGCCAGGCGGGCTACGAGCAGTACTTC. Translation: CASSVGQAGYEQYF.

The chain is built from TRBV10-3 and TRBJ2-1, with 7 positions matching TRBD1. The CDR3 totals 15 residues. The trim removed 4 bases at V and 0 bases at J, leaving 3 bases unmatched. The germline gives CDR1 ENHRY, CDR2 SYGVKD. CDR3 residues: CAISVSGGSYNEQFF. CDR3 DNA sequence: TGTGCCATCAGTGTCTCAGGGGGCTCCTACAATGAGCAGTTCTTC.

In regard to this clone: The same CDR3 can be traced to other DNA sequences in this sample. The J gene is TRBJ2-2, the V gene TRBV19; D is unresolved. In germline, CDR1 is LNHDA, CDR2 SQIVND (reference sequence). The V end was cut by 3 bases, the J end by 0 bases, with 5 bases between. The CDR3 is 14 amino acids. The CDR3 protein is CASSILPNTGELFF. The CDR3 nucleotides are TGTGCCAGTAGTATCCTGCCGAACACCGGGGAGCTGTTTTTT.

The rearrangement links TRBV9 to TRBJ1-6; D is uncertain. Trimming shortened V by 0 bases and J by 4 bases, and 8 bases separated the two germline ends. This CDR3 contains 15 residues. Per germline, CDR1 SGDLS and CDR2 YYNGEE. The CDR3 is CASSVGAGYNSPLHF. As DNA, the CDR3 is TGTGCCAGCAGCGTAGGGGCAGGTTATAATTCACCCCTCCACTTT. The variable domain in full, completed from reference TRBV9 and TRBJ1-6, reads DSGVTQTPKHLITATGQRVTLRCSPRSGDLSVYWYQQSLDQGLQFLIQYYNGEERAKGNILERFSAQQFPDLHSELNLSSLELGDSALYFCASSVGAGYNSPLHFGNGTRLTVT.

V gene TRBV6-6 combines with J gene TRBJ2-7; 7 nucleotides match TRBD1. The germline CDR1 and CDR2 sequences are MNHNY and SVGAGI (reference sequence). V lost 4 bases to trimming and J lost 5 bases; unmatched junction nucleotides: 14. The CDR3 spans 16 residues. DNA for the CDR3: TGTGCCAGCAGTTCCCCTGGGACAGATTTTGAGGACGAGCAGTACTTC. This sequence encodes CASSSPGTDFEDEQYF.

In this sample, this clone turned up a few times. The chain uses TRBV11-2 and TRBJ1-5; TRBD1 agrees at 9 bases. The germline gives CDR1 SGHAT, CDR2 FQNNGV. CDR3 length: 14 amino acids. V shed 8 bases, J shed 2 bases, and the junction held 4 bases outside the gene matches. The CDR3 spells CASRTGEGNQPQHF. Here the CDR3 DNA reads TGTGCCAGCCGGACAGGGGAGGGCAATCAGCCCCAGCATTTT.

Remarks on this clone: At the DNA level, this CDR3 is encoded by other sequences in the same sample as well. The chain joins TRBV5-1 to TRBJ2-7; D gene uncertain. V lost 1 base to trimming and J lost 4 bases, with 9 bases between them. The CDR3 covers 13 residues. Germline CDR1 SGHRS, CDR2 YFSETQ. Here the CDR3 reads CASSLSPSYEQYF. The DNA for the CDR3 is TGCGCCAGCAGCTTGAGCCCCTCATACGAGCAGTACTTC.

This clone was counted only a few times. DNA for the CDR3: TGTGCCAGTAAGGGGTTTGGCTACACCTTC. As protein: CASKGFGYTF. This chain links TRBV19 with TRBJ1-2, with D tentatively TRBD1 (5 bases). Trimming took off 7 bases at V and 7 bases at J, with 7 bases between the two ends. Germline CDR1 LNHDA, CDR2 SQIVND (reference sequence). The CDR3 is 10 residues long.

This chain connects TRBV4-2 to TRBJ2-5; D is unresolved. Germline CDR1 is LGHNA and CDR2 is YNFKEQ. The germline V and J ends were trimmed by 0 bases and 2 bases, with 7 bases remaining between them. This CDR3 has 14 amino acids. The CDR3 bases are TGTGCCAGCAGCCAAGATACGAGACAAGAGACCCAGTACTTC. Translated: CASSQDTRQETQYF.

V is TRBV19 and J is TRBJ2-1, with D unclear. Trimming removed 5 bases at V and 0 bases at J, with 11 bases between. Germline V lookup: CDR1 LNHDA, CDR2 SQIVND (reference sequence). The CDR3 covers 15 residues. CDR3 bases: TGTGCCAGTAGTCTAGTCCTGAGCTCCTACAATGAGCAGTTCTTC. Protein product: CASSLVLSSYNEQFF.

As to this clone: This sample also contains other DNA sequences that code for the same CDR3. The CDR3 DNA sequence: TGTGCCAGCAGCGTCGGGGACAGCTACGAGCAGTACTTC. The encoded protein is CASSVGDSYEQYF. The chain combines TRBV9 with TRBJ2-7, with 7 bases lining up with TRBD1. With V trimmed by 2 bases and J by 3 bases, 2 bases remained unmatched. The CDR3 length is 13 residues. CDR1 is SGDLS and CDR2 is YYNGEE in the germline V gene.

The V call is TRBV27, the J call TRBJ2-7; D perhaps matches TRBD1 (6 bases). CDR1 and CDR2 from the germline V gene are MNHEY and SMNVEV (reference sequence). Between the trimmed V and J ends, which lost 6 bases and 0 bases, there was a span of 15 bases. The CDR3 contains 15 residues. In DNA, the CDR3 is TGTGCCAGCAGCGCGTATGGGGGCCTCTCCTACGAGCAGTACTTC. Translating it yields CASSAYGGLSYEQYF.

V usage is TRBV27 and J usage is TRBJ2-5; the D call may be TRBD1 or TRBD2 (6 bases each). Germline lookup yields CDR1 MNHEY and CDR2 SMNVEV (reference sequence). V was trimmed by 4 bases and J by 4 bases, leaving 16 bases between them. CDR3 length equals 15 residues. CDR3 coding DNA: TGTGCCAGCAGTTCTACTTCGGGGGCGGGAGAGACCCAGTACTTC. Protein sequence: CASSSTSGAGETQYF.